The rows below give T cell receptor beta chains drawn from one sample of a study of blood T cell repertoires in COVID-19. The repertoire was sequenced with immunoSEQ multiplex PCR; TCRdb's copy has only in-frame clones and lacks some. This repertoire shows approximately 200,000 clones, approximately 85% found once; its top ten account for roughly 3.5%. Sequenced material: peripheral blood. These receptors all come from a man aged 55-75 years with acute or convalescent COVID-19. The CDR3 runs from the conserved cysteine through the conserved F or W. D genes are given only for firm matches. A row's size may be missing; if present it is once, few, many or a size class.

TRBV5-4,TRBJ1-6,NA,TRBD1,TGTGCCAGCAGCTTGATGGGACAGACAACCAATTCACCCCTCCACTTT,CASSLMGQTTNSPLHF
TRBV6-1,TRBJ1-3,NA,TRBD1,TGTGCCAGCGGAGAAGCAGGGGGTTTTGGAAACACCATATATTTT,CASGEAGGFGNTIYF
TRBV6-5,TRBJ1-1,NA,TRBD1,TGTGCCAGCAGTTACGGGGACAGGGGAACTGAAGCTTTCTTT,CASSYGDRGTEAFF
TRBV7-2,TRBJ2-2,NA,TRBD2,TGTGCCAGCAGCCCGTCCGGGACTAGAACGAACACCGGGGAGCTGTTTTTT,CASSPSGTRTNTGELFF
TRBV4-3,TRBJ2-3,few,TRBD2,TGCGCCAGCAGCCAAGTGGGGATGGGGATAGCGGGGGCAAATACGCAGTATTTT,CASSQVGMGIAGANTQYF
TRBV5-1,TRBJ2-7,once,TRBD1,TGCGCCAGCAGCAGAGACAGGGAAGGCGAGCAGTACTTC,CASSRDREGEQYF
TRBV27,TRBJ1-3,NA,NA,TGTGCCAGCAGTTTAGATGGCAGGGTAGGAGGAAACACCATATATTTT,CASSLDGRVGGNTIYF
TRBV18,TRBJ1-2,NA,NA,TGTGCCAGCTCACCAGGACAGATGCATGGCTACACCTTC,CASSPGQMHGYTF
TRBV6-5,TRBJ2-3,NA,NA,TGTGCCAGCAGCCACGGGAGCGTGAGCACAGATACGCAGTATTTT,CASSHGSVSTDTQYF
TRBV15,TRBJ2-1,NA,TRBD2,TGTGCCACCAGCGGAGGGGGGCCGGGACTAGCGGGAGTAACTTCCTACAATGAGCAGTTCTTC,CATSGGGPGLAGVTSYNEQFF
TRBV5-6,TRBJ2-6,NA,TRBD1,TGTGCCAGCAGCCCACAGGGGGCAGGGGCCAACGTCCTGACTTTC,CASSPQGAGANVLTF
TRBV28,TRBJ1-5,NA,NA,TGTGCCAGCAGACCGTTTGGGGTCCAGGGAAATTTCAATCAGCCCCAGCATTTT,CASRPFGVQGNFNQPQHF
TRBV2,TRBJ2-5,NA,NA,TGTGCCAGCAGTGAGTTATGGGCAGGGTCGGCGGAGACCCAGTACTTC,CASSELWAGSAETQYF
TRBV7-8,TRBJ2-5,NA,TRBD2,TGTGCCAGCAGCCGGAACCCTAGCGGGAGAGGGGAGACCCAGTACTTC,CASSRNPSGRGETQYF
TRBV7-2,TRBJ2-7,once,NA,TGTGCCAGCAGCCCCAAGGCAGGCCCCTACGAGCAGTACTTC,CASSPKAGPYEQYF
TRBV30,TRBJ1-1,NA,NA,TGTGCCTGGAGTGCCCCGCGTGAAGCTTTCTTT,CAWSAPREAFF
TRBV5-1,TRBJ2-3,NA,TRBD2,TGCGCCAGCGGAGCGGGAGGGAACACAGATACGCAGTATTTT,CASGAGGNTDTQYF
TRBV5-1,TRBJ2-1,NA,TRBD1,TGCGCCAGCAGCCAGACCGGGACAGGGGTGAATGAGCAGTTCTTC,CASSQTGTGVNEQFF
TRBV5-1,TRBJ2-7,NA,NA,TGCGCCAGCAGTTCAGGTGGAACCTACGAGCAGTACTTC,CASSSGGTYEQYF
TRBV9,TRBJ2-7,NA,TRBD2,TGTGCCAGCAGCCCTAGCGGCCCGTCCTACGAGCAGTACTTC,CASSPSGPSYEQYF
TRBV30,TRBJ1-1,NA,TRBD1,TGTGCCTGGAGCCCAATAAGACCGAGGCGGGGACAGGTGATCATGAACACTGAAGCTTTCTTT,CAWSPIRPRRGQVIMNTEAFF
TRBV6-1,TRBJ2-2,once,TRBD2,TGTGCCAGCAGTGAAGGGCCAACCTGGGGGCTAGCGGGAGGCGCCGGGGAGCTGTTTTTT,CASSEGPTWGLAGGAGELFF
TRBV7-9,TRBJ1-1,NA,TRBD1,TGTGCCAGCAGCCTTTACAGGGGCGTGAACACTGAAGCTTTCTTT,CASSLYRGVNTEAFF
TRBV7-9,TRBJ2-1,NA,NA,TGTGCCAGCACCTCCCTGATGGCGGCCTACAATGAGCAGTTCTTC,CASTSLMAAYNEQFF
TRBV30,TRBJ2-5,NA,TRBD2,TGTGCCTGGAGTGTACTAGCGGGACGTCAAGAGACCCAGTACTTC,CAWSVLAGRQETQYF
TRBV7-3,TRBJ2-1,NA,TRBD1,TGTGCCAGCAGCGACAGGGCATCCAATGAGCAGTTCTTC,CASSDRASNEQFF
TRBV27,TRBJ2-5,NA,TRBD1,TGTGCCAGCAGTAATTTTAGGACAGGGGGCAGAGAGACCCAGTACTTC,CASSNFRTGGRETQYF
TRBV11-2,TRBJ1-1,NA,NA,TGTGCCAGCAGCCCCGGGTATACGGGGATGAGAAGGCCTGAAGCTTTCTTT,CASSPGYTGMRRPEAFF
TRBV7-7,TRBJ2-1,NA,TRBD2,TGTGCTAGCAGCTGGGGACTAGCGGGTTACAATGAGCAGTTCTTC,CASSWGLAGYNEQFF
TRBV9,TRBJ2-3,once,TRBD2,TGTGCCAGCAGCACGGGACTAGCGGATAGCACAGATACGCAGTATTTT,CASSTGLADSTDTQYF
TRBV11-1,TRBJ2-7,NA,TRBD1,TGTGCCAGCAGCTCCGGGACAGGGCCCTACGAGCAGTACTTC,CASSSGTGPYEQYF
TRBV9,TRBJ2-7,NA,TRBD1,TGTGCCAGCAGCATCACCGGGACAGGGACCGAGCAGTACTTC,CASSITGTGTEQYF
TRBV9,TRBJ2-3,NA,TRBD1,TGTGCCAGCAGCGTTCGACAGGGGGAAGATACGCAGTATTTT,CASSVRQGEDTQYF
TRBV28,TRBJ2-1,NA,NA,TGTGCCAGCAGTCGGGGGTACGGGAGCTCCTACAATGAGCAGTTCTTC,CASSRGYGSSYNEQFF
TRBV18,TRBJ2-1,NA,NA,TGTGCCAGCTCACCGGGGCTCGCGCACAATGAGCAGTTCTTC,CASSPGLAHNEQFF
TRBV7-3,TRBJ2-3,NA,NA,TGTGCCAGCAGCTTAGGTCGTTCTGCGGATACGCAGTATTTT,CASSLGRSADTQYF
TRBV4-1,TRBJ1-6,NA,TRBD1,TGCGCCAGCAGTGAGATCCCCGGGACAGGGACTTCAACGTATAATTCACCCCTCCACTTT,CASSEIPGTGTSTYNSPLHF
TRBV6-1,TRBJ2-5,NA,TRBD1,TGTGCCAGCAGTGGGGGGACAGGGGGCGCGGGGGAGACCCAGTACTTC,CASSGGTGGAGETQYF
TRBV19,TRBJ2-5,few,NA,TGTGCCAGTAGGGGCAGGGCCGACCAAGAGACCCAGTACTTC,CASRGRADQETQYF
TRBV30,TRBJ1-5,NA,NA,TGTGCCTGGAGTCGGGGGAGCTACAATCAGCCCCAGCATTTT,CAWSRGSYNQPQHF
TRBV28,TRBJ1-5,few,NA,TGTGCCAGCAGTTTGCCCGACTGGGGCGTGGGCAATCAGCCCCAGCATTTT,CASSLPDWGVGNQPQHF
TRBV19,TRBJ1-2,NA,NA,TGTGCCAGTAGTACCTCAGGGCGCTGGGGCTACACCTTC,CASSTSGRWGYTF
TRBV5-4,TRBJ2-6,once,NA,TGTGCCAGCAGCCCACCGGGCTCTGGGGCCAACGTCCTGACTTTC,CASSPPGSGANVLTF
TRBV29-1,TRBJ1-5,NA,NA,TGCAGCGTTATGATCAGTTTTAATCAGCCCCAGCATTTT,CSVMISFNQPQHF
TRBV28,TRBJ1-4,NA,TRBD1,TGTGCCAGCAGCACAGGCCCACAGGGGTCTAATGAAAAACTGTTTTTT,CASSTGPQGSNEKLFF
TRBV4-1,TRBJ2-4,NA,NA,TGCGCCAGCAGCCAAGATTGGGGGGGGCAGAACTCAGCCAAAAACATTCAGTACTTC,CASSQDWGGQNSAKNIQYF
TRBV7-8,TRBJ2-5,NA,NA,TGTGCCAGCAGCTTATACAGGGCAGGAGAGACCCAGTACTTC,CASSLYRAGETQYF
TRBV6-9,TRBJ2-7,NA,NA,TGTGCCAGCAGTTTCAGCTACGAGCAGTACTTC,CASSFSYEQYF
TRBV28,TRBJ1-1,NA,TRBD1,TGTGCCAACAGTTTTGAGATAGGGCGGACTGACAGGGGTTGGAACACTGAAGCTTTCTTT,CANSFEIGRTDRGWNTEAFF
TRBV19,TRBJ1-2,NA,NA,TGTGCCAGTAGCCCCCGGGGGGCGCCGATAAAAGGCTACACCTTC,CASSPRGAPIKGYTF
TRBV7-3,TRBJ2-1,many,TRBD2,TGTGCCAGCAGCTGGGGGGGACCCCCAGGGACCGGTGAGCAGTTCTTC,CASSWGGPPGTGEQFF
TRBV5-8,TRBJ1-2,NA,NA,TGTGCCAGCAGCTTGGTTGGGGGGATCTATGATAACTATGGCTACACCTTC,CASSLVGGIYDNYGYTF
TRBV28,TRBJ2-1,NA,NA,TGTGCCAGCAGTTTCCGATCCGGGAAGAATGAGCAGTTCTTC,CASSFRSGKNEQFF
TRBV9,TRBJ2-7,NA,TRBD2,TGTGCCAGCAGCTCGGGACTAGCGGGGGATCCCTACGAGCAGTACTTC,CASSSGLAGDPYEQYF
TRBV29-1,TRBJ1-4,NA,NA,TGCAGCGTTGACGGCGGGGGAAGTGAAAAACTGTTTTTT,CSVDGGGSEKLFF
TRBV21-1,TRBJ2-7,NA,NA,TGTGCCAGCAGCAAACAGAAAGGACTCCCCTCCTACGAGCAGTACTTC,CASSKQKGLPSYEQYF
TRBV18,TRBJ2-7,once,NA,TGTGCCAGCTCATCTCTCTCCTCCTCCCCCTACGAGCAGTACTTC,CASSSLSSSPYEQYF
TRBV5-1,TRBJ2-2,NA,NA,TGCGCCAGCAGCCGGGTAGGTGGCGCGAACACCGGGGAGCTGTTTTTT,CASSRVGGANTGELFF